This T cell receptor beta chain was sequenced in a study of CXCR3-negative and CXCR3-positive naive CD8 T cells. CDR3 length: 12 residues. Germline lookup yields CDR1 MGHDK and CDR2 SYGVNS. UMI-labeled 5' RACE yielded the TRB cDNA libraries. TCRdb re-called the 5' RACE reads and gives one entry per CDR3 protein, without DNA. This sample contains about 24,000 distinct CDR3 sequences. The sequenced material came from naive CXCR3- CD8+ T cells from blood. Subset indicated: CD45RO-CCR7+CD27+CD95- naive CD8+ T cells lacking CXCR3 (TNR3-). The V call is TRBV25-1, the J call TRBJ2-7. The sequence was collected from a human donor in good health. Some clones in this sample may be carry-over from other donors' samples. The chain's CDR3 is CASSQSAYEQYF.